This entry lists 19 T cell receptor beta chains sequenced from one sample in a study of CD8 T cells in Susac syndrome. About 0.5 to 1 ug RNA was reverse transcribed with random hexamers. TCRdb itself ran the immunoSEQ multiplex PCR reads through MiXCR, one entry per CDR3 protein. This sample yields 250,000 or so distinct CDR3 sequences, of which around 93% are seen a single time; about 0.07% belongs to the top ten. The sequenced material came from CD4+ T cells from PBMCs. Every receptor here comes from a human donor with multiple sclerosis.

The chain employs TRBV2 and TRBJ1-5, with 8 bases that match TRBD1. Germline trimming cut 5 bases from V and 6 bases from J; bases unmatched to any gene: 12. The germline V gene encodes CDR1 SNHLY and CDR2 FYNNEI. CDR3 size: 16 residues. Here the CDR3 reads CASSYTPGGLGQPQHF. The CDR3 nucleotides read TGTGCCAGCAGTTATACCCCAGGGGGCTTGGGTCAGCCCCAGCATTTT. Complete variable domain (other parts from reference TRBV2 and TRBJ1-5): EPEVTQTPSHQVTQMGQEVILRCVPISNHLYFYWYRQILGQKVEFLVSFYNNEISEKSEIFDDQFSVERPDGSNFTLKIRSTKLEDSAMYFCASSYTPGGLGQPQHFGDGTRLSIL.

V is TRBV30 and J is TRBJ1-6; D remains unclear. Germline V CDR1 and CDR2: GTSNPN, SVGIG (reference sequence). Trimming cost V 6 bases and J 6 bases, with 15 bases left between them. There are 14 residues in the CDR3. CDR3 region: CACPLGRLNSPLHF. CDR3 sequence (DNA): TGTGCCTGTCCCCTTGGGCGGCTTAATTCACCCCTCCACTTT.

The chain is built from TRBV9 and TRBJ2-4, with 15 bases that match TRBD2. The V and J ends lost 0 bases and 1 base, in that order; junction bases with no gene match: 5. The length of the CDR3 is 19 residues. Germline CDR1 and CDR2: SGDLS and YYNGEE. The CDR3 DNA reads TGTGCCAGCAGCGTAGAGGGACTAGCGGGAGGCGCGGCCAAAAACATTCAGTACTTC. It specifies CASSVEGLAGGAAKNIQYF. Complete variable domain (other parts from reference TRBV9 and TRBJ2-4): DSGVTQTPKHLITATGQRVTLRCSPRSGDLSVYWYQQSLDQGLQFLIQYYNGEERAKGNILERFSAQQFPDLHSELNLSSLELGDSALYFCASSVEGLAGGAAKNIQYFGAGTRLSVL.

This chain joins TRBV30 and TRBJ1-3; D is unclear. Trimming took off 0 bases at V and 2 bases at J, with 5 bases between the two ends. Germline V lookup: CDR1 GTSNPN, CDR2 SVGIG (reference sequence). This CDR3 spans 13 amino acids. As DNA, the CDR3 is TGTGCCTGGAGTGTGGGTACTGGAAACACCATATATTTT. It is translated as CAWSVGTGNTIYF.

The chain recombines TRBV9 with TRBJ1-2; D possibly corresponds to TRBD1 (5 bases). Per the germline V gene, CDR1 is SGDLS and CDR2 is YYNGEE. V was trimmed by 1 base and J by 0 bases, leaving 13 bases between them. CDR3 length equals 16 residues. CDR3 region: CASSVMGSGANYGYTF. In nucleotides, the CDR3 is TGTGCCAGCAGCGTAATGGGGTCGGGGGCTAACTATGGCTACACCTTC.

The chain joins TRBV6-5 to TRBJ2-4, with 11 bases fitting TRBD1. There are 17 residues in the CDR3. Losses at the gene ends were 2 bases for V and 2 bases for J; bases not matched to a gene: 5. CDR1 and CDR2 (germline): MNHEY, SVGAGI. The CDR3: CASSYAGQGETKNIQYF. The CDR3 nucleotides read TGTGCCAGCAGTTACGCGGGACAGGGGGAAACCAAAAACATTCAGTACTTC.

This CDR3 is CASSPPTAATEAFF. CDR3 nucleotide sequence: TGTGCCAGCAGCCCCCCCACGGCTGCCACTGAAGCTTTCTTT. The chain uses TRBV6-6 and TRBJ1-1; D gene unclear. The CDR3 consists of 14 residues. V was trimmed by 6 bases and J by 4 bases, leaving 15 bases between them. From germline, CDR1 is MNHNY and CDR2 SVGAGI (reference sequence).

The chain combines TRBV7-6 with TRBJ2-1; D remains unclear. The CDR3 is 13 amino acids. Germline CDR1 is SGHVS and CDR2 is FNYEAQ. Trimming stripped 1 base from V and 7 bases from J, with 8 bases between. The CDR3 is CASSLGATNEQFF. CDR3 coding DNA: TGTGCCAGCAGCTTAGGGGCGACGAATGAGCAGTTCTTC.

The CDR3 sequence: CASLEGRSNQPQHF. Written as DNA, the CDR3 is TGTGCCAGCTTGGAGGGGAGGAGCAATCAGCCCCAGCATTTT. The chain links TRBV28 to TRBJ1-5, with D maybe TRBD1 (5 bases). The CDR3 loop spans 14 amino acids. Trimming left V 8 bases short and J 1 base short, with 12 bases between. Germline V gene sequence: CDR1 MDHEN, CDR2 SYDVKM. The full variable domain, with the rest looked up from reference TRBV28 and TRBJ1-5, is DVKVTQSSRYLVKRTGEKVFLECVQDMDHENMFWYRQDPGLGLRLIYFSYDVKMKEKGDIPEGYSVSREKKERFSLILESASTNQTSMYLCASLEGRSNQPQHFGDGTRLSIL.

The DNA for the CDR3 is TGTGCCAGCAGTTTCGACGGACTAGGGTTTACAGATACGCAGTATTTT. It translates to CASSFDGLGFTDTQYF. This rearrangement joins TRBV12-3 or TRBV12-4 to TRBJ2-3, with 7 bases aligning to TRBD2. The CDR3 runs 16 residues. Trimming took 3 bases from V and 3 from J; bases not matched to a gene: 9.

This chain joins TRBV14 and TRBJ2-2; D is unclear. The CDR3 has 15 residues. V was clipped by 4 bases and J by 3 bases, with 12 bases between them. CDR1 and CDR2 (germline): SGHDN, FVKESK. CDR3 region: CASSPRGLDTGELFF. In DNA form, the CDR3 reads TGTGCCAGCAGCCCTCGTGGATTGGACACCGGGGAGCTGTTTTTT.

The chain recombines TRBV7-4 with TRBJ2-5, with D hard to call. Trimming removed 4 bases from V and 4 bases from J, with 16 bases in between. The CDR3 has 15 amino acids. Looked up from germline, CDR1 is SGHVT and CDR2 is SQSDAQ. The CDR3 nucleotides are TGTGCCAGCAGCTGTAGGCCCCATCCCAGAGAGACCCAGTACTTC. It codes for CASSCRPHPRETQYF.

The chain combines TRBV11-2 with TRBJ2-6; D possibly corresponds to TRBD1 (6 bases). Germline CDR1 reads SGHAT; CDR2 reads FQNNGV. This CDR3 spans 22 amino acids. V was pared by 2 bases and J by 0 bases, with 26 bases between. CDR3: CASSLLLGTGSLPRSGANVLTF. The CDR3 region has the DNA TGTGCCAGCAGCTTACTCCTCGGCACAGGGAGCTTGCCGCGCTCTGGGGCCAACGTCCTGACTTTC.

The V call is TRBV6-6, the J call TRBJ1-4, with 10 bases aligning to TRBD1. CDR1 and CDR2 (germline): MNHNY, SVGAGI (reference sequence). The CDR3 is 15 residues long. V gave up 4 bases and J gave up 8 bases; unmatched junction bases: 7. CDR3 bases: TGTGCCAGCAGTTCCACCGGGACAGGGGTCGAAAAACTGTTTTTT. Its protein product is CASSSTGTGVEKLFF.

This sequence joins TRBV29-1 and TRBJ1-1; possibly TRBD1 for D (6 bases). Trimming removed 6 bases at V and 11 bases at J, with 19 bases between. Germline lookup yields CDR1 SQVTM and CDR2 ANQGSEA. The CDR3 length is 12 residues. CDR3 DNA sequence: TGCAGCGTCCTTGCGGACAGAGGTGCCGCTTTCTTT. Protein sequence: CSVLADRGAAFF.

This clonotype occurred once. The chain carries TRBV10-3 and TRBJ2-7; no firm D call. The CDR3 is 11 residues long. Trimming cost V 1 base and J 7 bases, with 5 bases left between them. Per germline, CDR1 ENHRY and CDR2 SYGVKD. CDR3 amino acids: CAISEYGEQYF. Written as DNA, the CDR3 is TGTGCCATCAGTGAGTATGGAGAGCAGTACTTC.

The J gene is TRBJ2-7, the V gene TRBV12-5; the D gene is possibly TRBD2 (6 bases). V was trimmed by 6 bases and J by 1 base, leaving 16 bases between them. CDR1 and CDR2 (germline): LGHNT, FRNRAP. The length of the CDR3 is 15 residues. The CDR3 DNA is TGTGCTAGTGGACGGCCCCGGGACTCATCCTACGAGCAGTACTTC. It encodes CASGRPRDSSYEQYF.

The chain employs TRBV30 and TRBJ2-1; possible D gene TRBD2, 6 bases. The CDR3 contains 15 residues. Germline loops: CDR1 GTSNPN, CDR2 SVGIG (reference sequence). Trimming removed 5 bases at V and 4 bases at J, with 18 bases between. This CDR3 reads CAWDPGEALYNEQFF. The DNA of the CDR3 is TGTGCCTGGGATCCCGGGGAGGCTCTATACAATGAGCAGTTCTTC.

The gene calls are TRBV2 and TRBJ2-7; D is uncertain. The germline V and J ends were trimmed by 3 bases and 7 bases, with 10 bases remaining between them. CDR1 and CDR2 from the germline V gene are SNHLY and FYNNEI. The length of the CDR3 is 12 residues. CDR3 loop: CASSDNRHEQYV. The CDR3 coding sequence is TGTGCCAGCAGTGATAATAGGCATGAGCAGTACGTC.